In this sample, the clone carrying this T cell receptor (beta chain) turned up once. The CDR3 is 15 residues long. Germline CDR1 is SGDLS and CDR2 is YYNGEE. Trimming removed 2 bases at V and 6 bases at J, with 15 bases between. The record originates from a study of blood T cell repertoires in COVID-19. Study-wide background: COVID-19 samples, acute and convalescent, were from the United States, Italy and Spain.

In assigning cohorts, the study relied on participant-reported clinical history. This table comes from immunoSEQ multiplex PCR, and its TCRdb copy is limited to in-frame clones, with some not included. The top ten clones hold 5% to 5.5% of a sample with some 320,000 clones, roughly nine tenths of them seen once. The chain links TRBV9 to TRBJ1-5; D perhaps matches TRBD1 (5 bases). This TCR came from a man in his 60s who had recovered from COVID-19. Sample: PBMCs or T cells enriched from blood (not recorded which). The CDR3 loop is CASSVSGGDGQPQHF. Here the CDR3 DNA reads TGTGCCAGCAGCGTTTCGGGGGGGGACGGTCAGCCCCAGCATTTT.